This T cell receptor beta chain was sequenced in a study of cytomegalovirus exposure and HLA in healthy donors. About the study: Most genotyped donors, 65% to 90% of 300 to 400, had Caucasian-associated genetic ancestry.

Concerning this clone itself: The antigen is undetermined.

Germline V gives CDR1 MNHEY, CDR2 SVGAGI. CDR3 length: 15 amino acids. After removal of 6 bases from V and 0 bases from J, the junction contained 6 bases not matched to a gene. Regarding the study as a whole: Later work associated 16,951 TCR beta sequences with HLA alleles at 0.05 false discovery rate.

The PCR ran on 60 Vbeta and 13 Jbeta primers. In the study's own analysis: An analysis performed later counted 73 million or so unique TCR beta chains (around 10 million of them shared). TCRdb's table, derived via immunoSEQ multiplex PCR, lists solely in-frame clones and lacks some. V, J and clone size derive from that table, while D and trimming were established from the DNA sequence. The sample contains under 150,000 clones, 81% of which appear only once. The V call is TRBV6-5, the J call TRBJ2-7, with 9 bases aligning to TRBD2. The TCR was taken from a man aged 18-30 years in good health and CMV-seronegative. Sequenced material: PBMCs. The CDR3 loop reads CASSRLAVVSYEQYF. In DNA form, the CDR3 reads TGTGCCAGCAGCCGACTAGCGGTGGTCTCCTACGAGCAGTACTTC.